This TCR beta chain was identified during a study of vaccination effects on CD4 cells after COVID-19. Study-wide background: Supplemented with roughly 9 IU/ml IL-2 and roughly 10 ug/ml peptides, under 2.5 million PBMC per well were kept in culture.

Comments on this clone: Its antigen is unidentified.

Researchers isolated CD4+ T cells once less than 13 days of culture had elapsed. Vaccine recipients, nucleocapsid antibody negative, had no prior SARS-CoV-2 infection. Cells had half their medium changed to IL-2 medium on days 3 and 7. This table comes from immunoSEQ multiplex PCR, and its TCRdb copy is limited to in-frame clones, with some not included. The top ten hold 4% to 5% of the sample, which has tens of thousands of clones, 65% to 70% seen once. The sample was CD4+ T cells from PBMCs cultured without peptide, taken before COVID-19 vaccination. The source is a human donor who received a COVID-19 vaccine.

Written as DNA, the CDR3 is TGTGCCAGCAGCTCGGTTGTAGCTCCCTACAATGAGCAGTTCTTC. It specifies CASSSVVAPYNEQFF. The chain joins TRBV7-2 to TRBJ2-1; D not certain. Between the trimmed V and J ends, which lost 4 bases and 2 bases, there was a span of 12 bases. The CDR3 runs to 15 residues. Germline V gene sequence: CDR1 SGHTA, CDR2 FQGNSA.